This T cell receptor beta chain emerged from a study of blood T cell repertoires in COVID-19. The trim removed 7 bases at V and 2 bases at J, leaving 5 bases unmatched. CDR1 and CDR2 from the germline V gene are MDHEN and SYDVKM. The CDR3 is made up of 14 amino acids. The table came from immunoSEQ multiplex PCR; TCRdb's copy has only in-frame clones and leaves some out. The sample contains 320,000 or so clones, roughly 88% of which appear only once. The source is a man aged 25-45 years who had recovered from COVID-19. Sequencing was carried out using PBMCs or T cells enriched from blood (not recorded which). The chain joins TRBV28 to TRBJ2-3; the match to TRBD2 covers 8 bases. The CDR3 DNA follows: TGTGCCAGCAACTCGGGGGGGTCCACAGATACGCAGTATTTT. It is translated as CASNSGGSTDTQYF.